This T cell receptor beta chain was identified during a study of T cell responses to AZD1222 COVID-19 vaccine listed by TCRdb under 2021. Background for the entire study: AZD1222 recipients given second doses at about 4 weeks or at about 12 weeks were pooled, since spike-specific TCR depth and breadth were not found to differ between the two schedules. Enrollment into the trials was organized by age into subgroups of 18-55, 56-69 and 70-plus years, and those subgroups contained roughly 160, 29 and 62 TCR-sequenced participants, respectively. TCR sequencing covered fewer than 250 trial participants: 200 to 220 given two doses of AZD1222 and about 26 given two doses of MenACWY control vaccine. Broader findings and caveats from the paper: Because no samples from the day 14 peak response were available, repertoires could be characterized only after the peak T cell response. After two AZD1222 doses, spike-specific TCR breadth and depth were significantly higher than at day 0 and than in MenACWY recipients. Only six or seven AZD1222 recipients were SARS-CoV-2 seropositive at baseline, limiting conclusions about previously exposed vaccinees. The vaccine-associated CD4 TCRs covered the entire spike protein, and the dominant responses fell in regions 160-218 and 743-854. Nearly half of unique spike-specific TCRs reportedly recognized epitopes outside regions mutated in the B.1.351 and B.1.1.7 variants. Most participants were white British and females outnumbered males, and the authors suggested that clonal diversity may have been underestimated. The 56-69-year group was small, and its depth increase did not reach significance, likely because of low power.

The V end loses 2 bases and the J end loses 11 bases, and a stretch of 9 bases separates them. For CDR1 and CDR2, the germline V gene (reference sequence) lists LGHDT and YNNKEL. Spanning cysteine to phenylalanine, the CDR3 consists of 11 amino acids. This entry keeps only the CDR3 DNA: 33 bases, framed from base 1. The CDR3 regions of human TCRbeta chains were subjected to immunosequencing. In the paper's pipeline: Repertoire TCRs were matched against a reference library of SARS-CoV-2-specific TCRs generated with the MIRA antigen-specificity platform. Breadth was defined as the fraction of unique TCRs that were SARS-CoV-2-associated. Depth was defined as the fraction of total T cells that were SARS-CoV-2-associated. Using the MIRA data, each spike-specific TCR was mapped to the spike region that the TCR reacts to and placed in a CD4 or CD8 class. Log10-transformed breadth and depth values were compared by one-way ANOVA with Sidak's multiple comparisons tests. As stored in TCRdb, this immuneACCESS dataset retains in-frame rearrangements with V and J assigned. A fraction of the clones does not appear; measured against another copy, unresolved V genes explain less than half of the discrepancy, and the remainder lacks a known reason. V, J and clone size are taken as reported in that table, and D and trimming were inferred from the DNA itself. Across this sample there are under 200,000 clones, with roughly nine tenths seen only once. The top ten clones comprise under 2.5% of the sample.

Per the publication, the time point label means: baseline before first vaccination. Vaccinee samples came from UK trials COV001 and COV002, including a single-blind randomized controlled phase 2/3 trial of AZD1222 (ChAdOx1 nCoV-19) in healthy adults. For TCRbeta chain sequencing, PBMC samples from trial participants were taken at day 0 and at day 28 after the second dose. With regard to this clone: The clone's antigen remains unknown. Base-call qualities are not available, and no considerably larger clone is one nucleotide away.

This material consisted of peripheral blood, taken on day 0 of AZD1222 vaccination. The source of this sequence is an adult in good health. The rearrangement combines TRBV3-1 (or the pseudogene TRBV3-2) with TRBJ1-1, with a tentative D gene TRBD1 over 5 matching bases. Read as DNA, the sequence is TGTGCCAGCAGCCAACTAGGGGAGGCTTTCTTT. Its product reads: CASSQLGEAFF.